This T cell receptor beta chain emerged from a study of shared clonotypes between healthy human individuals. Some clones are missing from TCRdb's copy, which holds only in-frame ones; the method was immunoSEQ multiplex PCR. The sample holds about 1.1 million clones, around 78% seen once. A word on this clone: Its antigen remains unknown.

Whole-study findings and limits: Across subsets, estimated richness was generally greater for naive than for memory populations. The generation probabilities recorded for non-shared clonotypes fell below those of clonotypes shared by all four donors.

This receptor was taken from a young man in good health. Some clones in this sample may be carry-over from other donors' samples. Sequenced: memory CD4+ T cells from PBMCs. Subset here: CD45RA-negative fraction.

The CDR3 DNA sequence: TGTGCCAGTAGTATACGGGCAGGGGAGTATGGCTACACCTTC. Translated: CASSIRAGEYGYTF. This chain uses TRBV19 with TRBJ1-2; D is perhaps TRBD1 (6 bases). The CDR3 contains 14 residues. From germline, CDR1 is LNHDA and CDR2 SQIVND (reference sequence). Trimming removed 2 bases at V and 5 bases at J, with 12 bases between.